This T cell receptor beta chain emerged from a study of blood T cell repertoires in COVID-19. On the study more broadly: The study drew acute and convalescent COVID-19 samples from the United States, Italy and Spain. From T cells, B-cell-depleted T cells, or PBMCs came the material, which was cDNA or gDNA.

Original processing notes: Reference gene primers were amplified, and this amplification served to estimate nucleated cell counts. Using immunoSEQ multiplex PCR, the repertoire was profiled, and TCRdb retains in-frame clones only, with some absent. From that table come the V and J calls and clone size; the DNA was used to work out D and trimming. The table lists about 280,000 clones, 65% to 90% of them singletons. Germline V gene sequence: CDR1 KGHDR, CDR2 SFDVKD. V was trimmed by 3 bases and J by 7 bases, leaving 15 bases between them. The CDR3 loop spans 15 amino acids. The V gene is TRBV24-1, the J gene TRBJ1-5; D is unclear. The source is a human donor in a cohort sampled during active COVID-19. The sample was peripheral blood. This CDR3 is CATSDPMRFGQPQHF. The CDR3 coding sequence is TGTGCCACCAGTGATCCCATGCGGTTCGGGCAGCCCCAGCATTTT.